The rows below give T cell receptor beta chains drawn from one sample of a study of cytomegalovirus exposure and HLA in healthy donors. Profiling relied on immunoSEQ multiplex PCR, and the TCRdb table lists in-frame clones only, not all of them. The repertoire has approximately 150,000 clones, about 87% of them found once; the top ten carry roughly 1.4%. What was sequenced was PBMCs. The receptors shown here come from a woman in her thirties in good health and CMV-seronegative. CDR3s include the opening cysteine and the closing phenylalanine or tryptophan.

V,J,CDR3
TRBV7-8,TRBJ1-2,CASSLLPQGAGGYTF
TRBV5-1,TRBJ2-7,CASSLGPGQGVYEQYF
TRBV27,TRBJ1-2,CASRSAGANYGYTF
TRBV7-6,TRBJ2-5,CASSLGVQETQYF
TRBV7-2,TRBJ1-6,CASRTGGGGNSPLHF
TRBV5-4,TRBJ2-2,CASSFLSGGTGELFF
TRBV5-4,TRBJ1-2,CASSPRQAQIYGYTF
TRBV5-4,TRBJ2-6,CASREEGSGANVLTF
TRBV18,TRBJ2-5,CASSKGEGSRHYQETQYF
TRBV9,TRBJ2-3,CASSPGGALTDTQYF
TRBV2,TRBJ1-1,CASTLGSNTEAFF
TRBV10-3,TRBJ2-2,CAISEPTPGPRNTGELFF
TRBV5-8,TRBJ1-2,CASTGGLESYTF
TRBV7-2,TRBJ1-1,CASSIKNMNTEAFF
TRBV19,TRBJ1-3,CASSARDSRLSGNTIYF
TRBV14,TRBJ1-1,CASSPRGFTEAFF
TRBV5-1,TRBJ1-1,CASSPVGTGDEAFF
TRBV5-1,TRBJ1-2,CASSPSMGGRRAYGYTF
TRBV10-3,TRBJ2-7,CAISRTERNYEQYF
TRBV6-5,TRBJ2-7,CASRTGTSSYEQYF
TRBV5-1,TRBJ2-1,CASSLKLAGDSNEQFF
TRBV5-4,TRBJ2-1,CASSPLPGLAQWGQFF
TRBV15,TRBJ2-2,CATSRVTGTVNTGELFF
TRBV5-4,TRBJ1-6,CASSLGKRLGSPLHF
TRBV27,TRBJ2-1,CASSLLAGGPSSYNEQFF
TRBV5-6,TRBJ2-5,CASSLRGVGGALQETQYF
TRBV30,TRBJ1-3,CAWSVQENTIYF
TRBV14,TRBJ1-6,CASSQASRRGPNRASNSPLHF
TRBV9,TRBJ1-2,CASSADRPNYGYTF
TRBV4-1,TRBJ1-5,CASSQDRGRNQPQHF
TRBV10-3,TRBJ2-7,CAIRIQGDEQYF
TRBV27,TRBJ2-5,CASSFVQGSMETQYF
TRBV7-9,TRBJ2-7,CASSFRGEPYEQYF
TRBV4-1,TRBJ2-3,CASSHGAGGADTQYF
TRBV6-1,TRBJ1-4,CASRQQGAAEKLFF
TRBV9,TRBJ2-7,CASSVGDWGKPYEQYF
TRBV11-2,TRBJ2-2,CASSFGQLTGELFF
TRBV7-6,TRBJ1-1,CASSLSQGMNTEAFF
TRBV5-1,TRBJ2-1,CASRDYGVDEQFF
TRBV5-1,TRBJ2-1,CASSRTSGDYNEQFF
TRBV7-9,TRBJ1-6,CASSHQGAGSPLHF
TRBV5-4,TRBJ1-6,CASSLVAGAGSPLHF
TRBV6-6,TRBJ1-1,CASSYGPAGVNTEAFF
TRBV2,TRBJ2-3,CATRRRGGTDTQYF
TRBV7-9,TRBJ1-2,CASSFLDSLQGYTF
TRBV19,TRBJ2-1,CASSLRQGTYNEQFF
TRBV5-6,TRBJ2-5,CASSHPVLAGGSQTAQYF
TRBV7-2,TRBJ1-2,CASSFSGTGVSGYTF
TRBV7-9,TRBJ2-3,CASSSGTGDGTDTQYF
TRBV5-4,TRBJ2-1,CASRWGDEQFF
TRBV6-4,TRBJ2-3,CASSDSATSGGTDTQYF
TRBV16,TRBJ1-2,CASSRPGQVPYGYTF
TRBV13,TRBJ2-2,CASSSVSGELFF